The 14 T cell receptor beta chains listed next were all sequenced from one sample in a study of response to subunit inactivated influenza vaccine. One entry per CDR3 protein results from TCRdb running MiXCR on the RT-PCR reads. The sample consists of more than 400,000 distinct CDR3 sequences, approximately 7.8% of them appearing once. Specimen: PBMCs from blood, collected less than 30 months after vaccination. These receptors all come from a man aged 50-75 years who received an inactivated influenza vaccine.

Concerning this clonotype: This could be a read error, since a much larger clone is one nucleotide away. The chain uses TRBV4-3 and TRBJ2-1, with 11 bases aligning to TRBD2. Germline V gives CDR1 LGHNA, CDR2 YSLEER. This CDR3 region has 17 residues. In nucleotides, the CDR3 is TGCGCCAGCAGCCACCGAACTAGCGGGGGACCCTACAAGGAGCAGTTCTTC. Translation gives CASSHRTSGGPYKEQFF.

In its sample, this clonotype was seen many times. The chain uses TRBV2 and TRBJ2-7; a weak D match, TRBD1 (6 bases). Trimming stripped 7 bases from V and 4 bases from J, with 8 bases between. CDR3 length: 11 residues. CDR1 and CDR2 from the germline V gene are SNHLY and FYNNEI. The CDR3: CASMDRYEQYF. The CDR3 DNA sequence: TGTGCCAGCATGGACAGATACGAGCAGTACTTC.

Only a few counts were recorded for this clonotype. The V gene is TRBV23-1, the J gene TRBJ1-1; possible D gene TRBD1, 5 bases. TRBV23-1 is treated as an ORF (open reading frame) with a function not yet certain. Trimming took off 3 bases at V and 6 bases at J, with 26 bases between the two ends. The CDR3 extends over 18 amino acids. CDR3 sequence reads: CASSHSWDDSNQGSEAFF. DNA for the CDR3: TGCGCCAGCAGTCATTCCTGGGATGACAGCAATCAGGGTTCTGAAGCTTTCTTT.

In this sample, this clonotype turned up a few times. CDR3 residues: CASGLVQSGTRRAEQFF. DNA of the CDR3: TGTGCTAGTGGTTTGGTACAATCCGGGACTAGGAGGGCAGAGCAGTTCTTC. The chain couples TRBV12-5 to TRBJ2-1; 8 bases are a match to TRBD2. V shed 0 bases and J 10 bases; nucleotides not matched to a gene: 14. Per the germline V gene, CDR1 is LGHNT and CDR2 is FRNRAP. The CDR3 spans 17 residues.

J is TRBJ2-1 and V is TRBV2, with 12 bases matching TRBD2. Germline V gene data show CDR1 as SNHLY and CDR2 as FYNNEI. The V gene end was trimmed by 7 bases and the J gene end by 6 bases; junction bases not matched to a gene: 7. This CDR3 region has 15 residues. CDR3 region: CASKLAGGPANEQFF. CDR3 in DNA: TGTGCCAGCAAGCTAGCGGGAGGGCCCGCCAATGAGCAGTTCTTC.

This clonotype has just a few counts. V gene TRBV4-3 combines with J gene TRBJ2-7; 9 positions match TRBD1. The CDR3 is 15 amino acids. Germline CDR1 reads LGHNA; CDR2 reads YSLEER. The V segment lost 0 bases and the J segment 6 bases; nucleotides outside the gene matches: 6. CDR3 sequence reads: CASSQDGTGFLEQYF. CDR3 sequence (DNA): TGCGCCAGCAGCCAAGACGGGACAGGGTTTCTCGAGCAGTACTTC.

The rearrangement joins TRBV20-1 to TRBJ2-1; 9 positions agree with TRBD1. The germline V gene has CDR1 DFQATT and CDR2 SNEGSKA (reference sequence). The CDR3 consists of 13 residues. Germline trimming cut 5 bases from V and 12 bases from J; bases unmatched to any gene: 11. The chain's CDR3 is CSALAGTGSGQFF. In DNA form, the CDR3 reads TGCAGTGCTTTAGCCGGGACAGGGAGTGGGCAGTTCTTC.

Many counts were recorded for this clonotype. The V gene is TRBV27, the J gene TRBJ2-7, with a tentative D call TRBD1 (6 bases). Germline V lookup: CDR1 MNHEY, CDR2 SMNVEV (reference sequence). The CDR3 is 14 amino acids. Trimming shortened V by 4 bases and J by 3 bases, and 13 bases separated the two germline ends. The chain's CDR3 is CASSSGAGDYEQYF. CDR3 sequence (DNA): TGTGCCAGCAGTTCAGGGGCAGGGGACTACGAGCAGTACTTC.

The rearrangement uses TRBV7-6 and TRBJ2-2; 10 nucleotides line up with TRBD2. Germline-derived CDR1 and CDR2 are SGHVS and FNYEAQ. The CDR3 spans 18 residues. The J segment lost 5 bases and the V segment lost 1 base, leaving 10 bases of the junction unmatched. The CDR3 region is CASSLEAAAGGRTGELFF. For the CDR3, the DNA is TGTGCCAGCAGCTTAGAGGCGGCAGCGGGGGGGCGAACCGGGGAGCTGTTTTTT.

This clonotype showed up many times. The CDR3 DNA follows: TGCAGTGCAGATATCGGGGCCGGGCAAGAGACCCAGTACTTC. Residues: CSADIGAGQETQYF. The chain combines TRBV20-1 with TRBJ2-5; either TRBD1 or TRBD2 may fit D (5 bases each). The CDR3 has 14 residues. CDR1 DFQATT and CDR2 SNEGSKA come from the germline V gene (reference sequence). V shed 6 bases and J shed 2 bases, with 16 bases lying between them.

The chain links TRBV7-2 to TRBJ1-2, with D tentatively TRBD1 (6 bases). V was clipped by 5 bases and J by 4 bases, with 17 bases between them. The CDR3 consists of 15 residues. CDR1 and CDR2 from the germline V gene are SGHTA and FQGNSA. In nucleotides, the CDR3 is TGTGCCAGCAGCCACAACACAGGGAACACCTATGGCTACACCTTC. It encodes CASSHNTGNTYGYTF.

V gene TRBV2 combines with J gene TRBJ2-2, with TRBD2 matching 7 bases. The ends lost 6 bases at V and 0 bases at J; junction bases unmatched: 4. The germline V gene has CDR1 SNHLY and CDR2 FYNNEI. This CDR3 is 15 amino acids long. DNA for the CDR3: TGTGCCAGCAGGTCCGGGACTACGAACACCGGGGAGCTGTTTTTT. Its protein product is CASRSGTTNTGELFF.

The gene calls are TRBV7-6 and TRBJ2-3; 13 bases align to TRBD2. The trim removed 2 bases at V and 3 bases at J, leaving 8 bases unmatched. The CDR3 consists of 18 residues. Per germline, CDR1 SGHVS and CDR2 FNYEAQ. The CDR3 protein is CASSLSSGLAGATDTQYF. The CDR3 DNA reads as TGTGCCAGCAGCTTAAGCAGCGGACTAGCGGGAGCAACAGATACGCAGTATTTT.

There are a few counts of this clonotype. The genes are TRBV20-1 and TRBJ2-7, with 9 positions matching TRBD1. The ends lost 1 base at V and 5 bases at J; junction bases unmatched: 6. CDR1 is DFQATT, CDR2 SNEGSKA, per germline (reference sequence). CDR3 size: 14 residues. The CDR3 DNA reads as TGCAGTGCTAGAGGGACAGGGGACCCCAACGAGCAGTACTTC. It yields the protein CSARGTGDPNEQYF.